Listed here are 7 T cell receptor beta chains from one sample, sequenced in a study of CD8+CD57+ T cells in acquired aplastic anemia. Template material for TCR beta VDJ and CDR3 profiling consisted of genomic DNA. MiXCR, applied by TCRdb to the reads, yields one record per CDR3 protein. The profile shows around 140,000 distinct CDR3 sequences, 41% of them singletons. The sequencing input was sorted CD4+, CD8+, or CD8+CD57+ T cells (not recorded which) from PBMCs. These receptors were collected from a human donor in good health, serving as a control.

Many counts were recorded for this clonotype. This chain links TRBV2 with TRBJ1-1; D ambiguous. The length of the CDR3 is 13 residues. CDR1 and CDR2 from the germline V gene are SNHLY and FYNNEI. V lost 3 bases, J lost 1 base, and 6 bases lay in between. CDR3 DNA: TGTGCCAGCAGTGAGGAAACGAACACTGAAGCTTTCTTT. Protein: CASSEETNTEAFF.

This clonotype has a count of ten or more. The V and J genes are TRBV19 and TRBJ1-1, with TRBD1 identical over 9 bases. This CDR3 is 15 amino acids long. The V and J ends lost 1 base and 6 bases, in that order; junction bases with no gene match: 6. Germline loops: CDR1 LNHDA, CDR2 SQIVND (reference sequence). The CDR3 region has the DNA TGTGCCAGTAGTATAGTGGGGACAGGGTATGCTGAAGCTTTCTTT. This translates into CASSIVGTGYAEAFF.

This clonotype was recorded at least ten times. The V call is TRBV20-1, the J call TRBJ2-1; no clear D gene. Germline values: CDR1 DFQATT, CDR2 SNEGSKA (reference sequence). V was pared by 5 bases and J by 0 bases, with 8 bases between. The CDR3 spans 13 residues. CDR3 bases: TGCAGTGCTGGAACGAGCTCCTACAATGAGCAGTTCTTC. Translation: CSAGTSSYNEQFF.

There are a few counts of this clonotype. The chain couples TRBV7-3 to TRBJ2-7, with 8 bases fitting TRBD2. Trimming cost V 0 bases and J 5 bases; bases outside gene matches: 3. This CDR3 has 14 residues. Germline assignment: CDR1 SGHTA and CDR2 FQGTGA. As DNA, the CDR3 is TGTGCCAGCAGCTTAACGGGACTAGGCAACGAGCAGTACTTC. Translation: CASSLTGLGNEQYF.

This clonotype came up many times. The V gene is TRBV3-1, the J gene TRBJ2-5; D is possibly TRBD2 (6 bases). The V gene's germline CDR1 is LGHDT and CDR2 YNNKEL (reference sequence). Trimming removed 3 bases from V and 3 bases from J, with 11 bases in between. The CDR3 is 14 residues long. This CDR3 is CASSQGTLKETQYF. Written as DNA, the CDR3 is TGTGCCAGCAGCCAGGGGACTCTAAAAGAGACCCAGTACTTC.

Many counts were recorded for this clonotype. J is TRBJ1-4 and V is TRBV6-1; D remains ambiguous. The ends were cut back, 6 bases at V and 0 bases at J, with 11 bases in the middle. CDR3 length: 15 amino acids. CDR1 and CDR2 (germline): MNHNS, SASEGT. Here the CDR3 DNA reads TGTGCCAGCAGGATGGACGGAACAACTAATGAAAAACTGTTTTTT. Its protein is CASRMDGTTNEKLFF.

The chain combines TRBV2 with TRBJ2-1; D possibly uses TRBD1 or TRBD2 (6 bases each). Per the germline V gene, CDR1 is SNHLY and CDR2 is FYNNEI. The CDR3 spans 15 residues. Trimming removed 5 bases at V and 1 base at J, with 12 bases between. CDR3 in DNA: TGTGCCAGCAGTCAAAAGGGGGGTTCCTACAATGAGCAGTTCTTC. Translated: CASSQKGGSYNEQFF.